The 15 T cell receptor beta chains listed next were all sequenced from one sample in a study of T cells in Graves' hyperthyroidism and ophthalmopathy. Researchers took RNA transcripts and amplified the TCR beta CDR3 regions from them. The primer set for the first-round RT-PCR of the TCR CDR3 was HTBI. TCRdb re-analysed the multiplex PCR reads in MiXCR, keeping a single row per CDR3 protein. Of 750,000 to 950,000 distinct CDR3 sequences detected, around 38% appear once; the ten largest clones hold 7.5% to 9.5%. The sequencing sample was made of blood. The receptors come from a young man with Graves' hyperthyroidism.

The chain joins TRBV2 to TRBJ2-5, with 11 bases identical to TRBD2. The CDR3 has 14 amino acids. Germline lookup yields CDR1 SNHLY and CDR2 FYNNEI. The trim removed 4 bases at V and 4 bases at J, leaving 2 bases unmatched. The CDR3, as DNA: TGTGCCAGCAGTGGGACTAGCGGGTTAGAGACCCAGTACTTC. Its protein is CASSGTSGLETQYF. Full variable domain (remainder filled in from reference TRBV2 and TRBJ2-5): EPEVTQTPSHQVTQMGQEVILRCVPISNHLYFYWYRQILGQKVEFLVSFYNNEISEKSEIFDDQFSVERPDGSNFTLKIRSTKLEDSAMYFCASSGTSGLETQYFGPGTRLLVL.

This clonotype was observed at least ten times. This rearrangement joins TRBV9 to TRBJ1-2; a possible D gene is TRBD1 (6 bases). This CDR3 has 12 amino acids. CDR1 and CDR2 from the germline V gene are SGDLS and YYNGEE. Trimming took 3 bases from V and 8 from J, leaving 11 bases between them. As DNA, the CDR3 is TGTGCCAGCAGCGGTCAGGGGAGCGGCTACACCTTC. The encoded protein is CASSGQGSGYTF.

This clonotype has at least ten counts. The chain links TRBV24-1 to TRBJ2-7; D perhaps matches TRBD1 (6 bases). CDR1 is KGHDR and CDR2 is SFDVKD in the germline V gene. V dropped 1 base and J dropped 3 bases, with 12 bases sitting between them. CDR3 length: 15 residues. The CDR3 here is CATSDFSGDVYEQYF. The CDR3 DNA reads TGTGCCACCAGTGATTTTTCAGGGGATGTCTACGAGCAGTACTTC.

V is TRBV14 and J is TRBJ2-7; D is possibly TRBD1 (6 bases). Germline loops: CDR1 SGHDN, CDR2 FVKESK. The V gene lost 3 bases and the J gene lost 6 bases, with 18 bases spanning the gap. The CDR3 loop spans 15 amino acids. The CDR3 sequence is CASSQDFNRVGEQYF. The CDR3 DNA is TGTGCCAGCAGCCAGGACTTCAACAGGGTAGGCGAGCAGTACTTC.

There are many counts of this clonotype. This chain joins TRBV4-1 and TRBJ2-5, with D uncertain. Germline V gene sequence: CDR1 MGHRA, CDR2 YSYEKL. This CDR3 spans 13 amino acids. V was pared by 4 bases and J by 2 bases, with 8 bases between. The CDR3 spells CASSLRPQETQYF. The DNA for the CDR3 is TGCGCCAGCAGCCTCCGACCACAAGAGACCCAGTACTTC.

This clonotype appeared many times. V usage is TRBV7-3 and J usage is TRBJ1-6, with TRBD1 matching 7 bases. CDR1 and CDR2 from the germline V gene are SGHTA and FQGTGA. The CDR3 is 13 residues long. The V and J ends lost 9 bases and 11 bases, in that order; junction bases with no gene match: 10. The CDR3: CARDPGTAAPLHF. The CDR3, as DNA: TGTGCCAGGGACCCCGGGACAGCCGCACCCCTCCACTTT.

Concerning this clonotype: This may come from a read error, since a much larger clone is one base off. The V call is TRBV10-2, the J call TRBJ2-7, with a tentative D call TRBD2 (5 bases). The length of the CDR3 is 15 residues. Germline V gene data show CDR1 as WSHSY and CDR2 as SAAADI. The CDR3 reads CASSGTGPPSYGQYF. The CDR3 DNA reads TGCGCCAGCAGTGGGACTGGCCCTCCCTCCTACGGGCAGTACTTC.

The chain is built from TRBV7-9 and TRBJ1-4; D might be TRBD1 (5 bases). This CDR3 spans 16 amino acids. Trimming left V 5 bases short and J 6 bases short, with 19 bases between. CDR1 is SEHNR, CDR2 FQNEAQ, per germline (reference sequence). This chain's CDR3 is CASSQAVFGTDEKLFF. As DNA, the CDR3 is TGTGCCAGCAGCCAAGCGGTTTTCGGGACGGATGAAAAACTGTTTTTT.

This chain connects TRBV9 to TRBJ2-6; 7 bases align to TRBD2. Trimming took 3 bases from V and 2 from J; bases not matched to a gene: 8. Germline V lookup: CDR1 SGDLS, CDR2 YYNGEE. There are 17 residues in the CDR3. CDR3 in DNA: TGTGCCAGCAGCGCCCACCGGGAGGCTCCTGGGGCCAACGTCCTGACTTTC. Translation: CASSAHREAPGANVLTF.

This clonotype appeared many times. V usage is TRBV12-3 or TRBV12-4 and J usage is TRBJ1-2; possibly TRBD1 for D (5 bases). The CDR3 is 14 residues long. V was trimmed by 7 bases and J by 8 bases, leaving 20 bases between them. This CDR3 is CASIMGGEVLGYTF. DNA of the CDR3: TGTGCCAGCATCATGGGAGGGGAAGTCTTAGGCTACACCTTC.

The chain couples TRBV25-1 to TRBJ1-2; possible D gene TRBD1, 6 bases. The V and J ends lost 10 bases and 8 bases respectively, with 20 bases between them. The CDR3 is 13 amino acids. Germline V gene lookup returns CDR1 MGHDK and CDR2 SYGVNS. CDR3: CANREDSPGGYTF. The CDR3 DNA reads as TGTGCCAACAGAGAGGACAGTCCGGGGGGCTACACCTTC.

The V gene is TRBV13, the J gene TRBJ2-2; D unclear. CDR1 is PRHDT and CDR2 is FYEKMQ in the germline V gene (reference sequence). The CDR3 is 14 amino acids. The V and J ends lost 5 bases and 5 bases respectively, with 12 bases between them. CDR3 protein: CASSPPSKTGELFF. In nucleotides, the CDR3 is TGTGCCAGCAGCCCCCCCTCTAAAACCGGGGAGCTGTTTTTT.

The genes are TRBV7-9 and TRBJ1-1; 8 nucleotides line up with TRBD1. The CDR3 totals 15 residues. V was clipped by 5 bases and J by 4 bases; unmatched bases: 9. Germline V gene lookup returns CDR1 SEHNR and CDR2 FQNEAQ (reference sequence). The CDR3 DNA sequence: TGTGCCAGCAGCCAAGAAACAGGGGGAGGCACTGAAGCTTTCTTT. It codes for CASSQETGGGTEAFF.

The rearrangement uses TRBV5-1 and TRBJ2-7; 12 positions match TRBD1. The CDR3 totals 15 residues. V gave up 4 bases and J gave up 3 bases; unmatched junction bases: 5. Germline CDR1 and CDR2: SGHRS and YFSETQ. The CDR3, as DNA: TGCGCCAGCAGCCAGGGACAGGGGGCCGTCTACGAGCAGTACTTC. Translating it yields CASSQGQGAVYEQYF.

A few counts support this clonotype. V usage is TRBV19 and J usage is TRBJ2-7; D ambiguous. Germline CDR1 is LNHDA and CDR2 is SQIVND (reference sequence). This CDR3 region has 16 residues. V lost 4 bases to trimming and J lost 2 bases, with 18 bases between them. The CDR3 here is CASSTHAVELPYEQYF. The CDR3 nucleotides are TGTGCCAGTAGTACCCACGCGGTCGAGCTCCCCTACGAGCAGTACTTC. Supplemented by reference TRBV19 and TRBJ2-7, the full variable domain reads DGGITQSPKYLFRKEGQNVTLSCEQNLNHDAMYWYRQDPGQGLRLIYYSQIVNDFQKGDIAEGYSVSREKKESFPLTVTSAQKNPTAFYLCASSTHAVELPYEQYFGPGTRLTVT.